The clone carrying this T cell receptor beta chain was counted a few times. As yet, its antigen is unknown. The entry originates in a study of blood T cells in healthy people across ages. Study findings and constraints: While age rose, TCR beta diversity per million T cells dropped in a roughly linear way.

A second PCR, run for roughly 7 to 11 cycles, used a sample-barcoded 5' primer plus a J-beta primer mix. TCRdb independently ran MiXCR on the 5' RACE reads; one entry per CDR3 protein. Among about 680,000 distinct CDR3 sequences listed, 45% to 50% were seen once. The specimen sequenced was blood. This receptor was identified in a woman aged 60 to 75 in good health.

DNA of the CDR3: TGCGCCAGCAGCCGAGGGGGGGAGTACTACGAGCAGTACTTC. It translates to CASSRGGEYYEQYF. The rearrangement uses TRBV5-1 and TRBJ2-7; TRBD2 is a possible D gene (7 bases). Trimming cost V 4 bases and J 3 bases, with 14 bases left between them. The CDR3 covers 14 residues. Germline-derived CDR1 and CDR2 are SGHRS and YFSETQ.